These 16 T cell receptor beta chains were sequenced from one sample in a study of shared clonotypes between healthy human individuals (dated by TCRdb to the early 2020s). Libraries were prepared through the immunoSEQ multiplex PCR assay. TCRdb provides this immuneACCESS table in a form limited to in-frame rearrangements. Some clones are lacking; in checked studies, under half of them reflect an unresolved V gene, and why the rest are absent is not known. This sample comprises hundreds of thousands of clones, approximately 77% of them detected only once. Approximately 12% of the sample comes from the top ten. The sequencing input was PBMCs. The receptors come from a woman aged 40 to 50 in good health. Some clones in this sample may be carry-over from other donors' samples.

In this sample, this clone turned up a few times. Only one base separates this from a far larger clonotype, so it likely reflects a read error. The V gene is TRBV30, the J gene TRBJ2-4; D is uncertain. The germline gives CDR1 GTSNPN, CDR2 SVGIG (reference sequence). V lost 3 bases and J 7 bases, leaving 13 bases between the germline ends. This CDR3 has 13 amino acids. CDR3 amino acids: CAWRSRSANIQYF. The CDR3 DNA is TGTGCCTGGAGAAGCCGGAGCGCTAACATTCAGTACTTC.

V gene TRBV5-8 combines with J gene TRBJ2-1; 7 positions agree with TRBD2. The CDR3 covers 16 residues. Germline V lookup: CDR1 SGHTS, CDR2 YDEGEE. V trimming: 4 bases; J trimming: 4 bases; junction bases outside the gene matches: 11. The DNA for the CDR3 is TGTGCCAGCAGCCAAGGATCTAGCGGAGATTACAATGAGCAGTTCTTC. Encoded protein: CASSQGSSGDYNEQFF.

This chain uses TRBV27 with TRBJ2-2, with 7 bases identical to TRBD1. V shed 6 bases, J shed 5 bases, and the junction held 12 bases outside the gene matches. This CDR3 is 16 amino acids long. The V gene's germline CDR1 is MNHEY and CDR2 SMNVEV (reference sequence). This chain's CDR3 is CASRQTTGSLTGELFF. The CDR3 DNA is TGTGCCAGCAGACAGACGACAGGGAGTCTAACCGGGGAGCTGTTTTTT.

The chain employs TRBV5-1 and TRBJ2-2, with TRBD2 matching over 9 bases. With V trimmed by 4 bases and J by 1 base, 2 bases remained unmatched. The CDR3 has 15 amino acids. CDR1 and CDR2 (germline): SGHRS, YFSETQ. DNA for the CDR3: TGCGCCAGCAGCCAGACTAGCGGGAACACCGGGGAGCTGTTTTTT. Protein product: CASSQTSGNTGELFF.

The genes are TRBV4-2 and TRBJ2-5; 7 nucleotides agree with TRBD2. Unmatched junction bases numbered 0, after V lost 0 bases and J lost 5 bases. Germline lookup yields CDR1 LGHNA and CDR2 YNFKEQ. CDR3 length equals 13 residues. The CDR3 region has the DNA TGTGCCAGCAGCCAAGAGGGGGGGGAGACCCAGTACTTC. Translating it yields CASSQEGGETQYF.

The rearrangement joins TRBV30 to TRBJ1-3; weak D call: TRBD1 (6 bases). Germline values: CDR1 GTSNPN, CDR2 SVGIG (reference sequence). Between the trimmed V and J ends, which lost 6 bases and 0 bases, there was a span of 9 bases. The CDR3 is made up of 13 amino acids. The CDR3 coding sequence is TGTGCCTGCGACAGGTTCTCTGGAAACACCATATATTTT. As protein: CACDRFSGNTIYF.

In this sample, this clone turned up once. The V and J genes are TRBV28 and TRBJ2-4, with TRBD2 matching 13 bases. CDR3 length: 19 residues. The J segment lost 0 bases and the V segment lost 4 bases, leaving 9 bases of the junction unmatched. Per the germline V gene, CDR1 is MDHEN and CDR2 is SYDVKM. The chain's CDR3 is CASSSTGLAGHLAKNIQYF. CDR3 DNA: TGTGCCAGCAGTTCTACGGGACTAGCGGGACATCTAGCCAAAAACATTCAGTACTTC.

The chain couples TRBV28 to TRBJ1-5; TRBD1 matches at 8 bases. Germline-derived CDR1 and CDR2 are MDHEN and SYDVKM. The junction had 14 bases not matched to a gene; V was cut back by 5 bases and J by 5 bases. The length of the CDR3 is 17 residues. The CDR3: CASSRGSGTGFYQPQHF. The CDR3 DNA sequence: TGTGCCAGCAGTAGGGGTTCCGGGACAGGTTTCTATCAGCCCCAGCATTTT.

Details on this clone: A far larger clone differs by one base, so this is likely a read error. The chain links TRBV30 to TRBJ2-2; TRBD1 matches at 8 bases. CDR3 size: 13 residues. Germline-derived CDR1 and CDR2 are GTSNPN and SVGIG (reference sequence). The CDR3 sequence is CAWSGTGSGELVF. The CDR3 DNA reads TGTGCCTGGAGTGGGACAGGGTCCGGGGAGCTGGTTTTT.

Notes on this clone: This sample includes further DNA sequences coding for the same CDR3. The DNA for the CDR3 is TGTGCCAGCTCACCTGGTGCTTACGAGCAGTACTTC. This sequence encodes CASSPGAYEQYF. The V call is TRBV18, the J call TRBJ2-7; the D is unclear. Germline V gives CDR1 KGHSH, CDR2 LQKENI. V lost 3 bases and J lost 4, with 7 bases in between. The CDR3 loop spans 12 amino acids.

J is TRBJ2-4 and V is TRBV25-1; D possibly uses TRBD1 or TRBD2 (5 bases each). The CDR3 loop spans 14 amino acids. V was trimmed by 6 bases and J by 7 bases, leaving 16 bases between them. The germline gives CDR1 MGHDK, CDR2 SYGVNS. The CDR3: CASSEPNEGNIQYF. As DNA, the CDR3 is TGTGCCAGCAGCGAACCCAACGAGGGGAACATTCAGTACTTC.

The V and J genes are TRBV15 and TRBJ1-1; no clear D. The V and J ends lost 0 bases and 0 bases respectively, with 11 bases between them. Germline assignment: CDR1 LNHNV and CDR2 YYDKDF (reference sequence). This CDR3 contains 16 residues. For the CDR3, the DNA is TGTGCCACCAGCAGAGAAACCGCTTGGATGAACACTGAAGCTTTCTTT. It yields the protein CATSRETAWMNTEAFF.

This clone was seen at least ten times. The sample carries other DNA sequences with the same CDR3. The chain joins TRBV4-1 to TRBJ2-7, with 15 nucleotides matching TRBD2. V shed 0 bases, J shed 1 base, and the junction held 1 base outside the gene matches. CDR3 size: 17 residues. CDR1 is MGHRA, CDR2 YSYEKL, per germline. The CDR3 protein is CASSQEGLAGGSYEQYF. The CDR3 bases are TGCGCCAGCAGCCAAGAAGGACTAGCGGGAGGGTCCTACGAGCAGTACTTC.

This chain links TRBV28 with TRBJ1-2; maybe TRBD1 (6 bases). V was pared by 6 bases and J by 2 bases, with 13 bases between. Germline V gives CDR1 MDHEN, CDR2 SYDVKM. The CDR3 runs 14 residues. The CDR3 DNA reads as TGTGCCAGCAGGAGGGGGGTGGAAAACTATGGCTACACCTTC. Protein: CASRRGVENYGYTF.

In this sample, this clone turned up a few times. This sequence joins TRBV11-2 and TRBJ1-1; perhaps TRBD1 as D (5 bases). V was cut by 4 bases and J by 4 bases, with 10 bases left in between. The CDR3 extends over 13 amino acids. Germline V lookup: CDR1 SGHAT, CDR2 FQNNGV. In DNA, the CDR3 is TGTGCCAGCAGCTCAGGGTCCCCCACTGAAGCTTTCTTT. Its translation is CASSSGSPTEAFF.

The chain joins TRBV19 to TRBJ2-1; D ambiguous. The germline V and J ends were trimmed by 3 bases and 7 bases, with 13 bases remaining between them. The CDR3 runs 14 residues. Germline V gene lookup returns CDR1 LNHDA and CDR2 SQIVND (reference sequence). The CDR3 sequence: CASSIRGSGNEQFF. The CDR3 DNA sequence: TGTGCCAGTAGTATTCGCGGTAGTGGTAATGAGCAGTTCTTC.